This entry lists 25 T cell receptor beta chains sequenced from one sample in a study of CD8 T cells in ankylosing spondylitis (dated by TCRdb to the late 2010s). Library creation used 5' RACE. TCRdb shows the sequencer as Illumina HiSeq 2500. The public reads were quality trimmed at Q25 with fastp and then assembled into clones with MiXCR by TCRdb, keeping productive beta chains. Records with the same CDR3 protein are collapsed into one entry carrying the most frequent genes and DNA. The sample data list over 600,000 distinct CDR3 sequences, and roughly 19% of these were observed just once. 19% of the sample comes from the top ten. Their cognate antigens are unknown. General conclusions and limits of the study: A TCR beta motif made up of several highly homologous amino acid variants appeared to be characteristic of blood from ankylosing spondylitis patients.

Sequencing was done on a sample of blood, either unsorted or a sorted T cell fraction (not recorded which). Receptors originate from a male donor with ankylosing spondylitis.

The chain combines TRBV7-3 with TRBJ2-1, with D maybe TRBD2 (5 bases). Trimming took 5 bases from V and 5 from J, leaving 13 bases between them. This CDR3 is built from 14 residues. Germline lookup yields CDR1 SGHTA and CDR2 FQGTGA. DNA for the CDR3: TGTGCCAGCAGCAAAAGGACGGGGAACAATGAGCAGTTCTTC. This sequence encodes CASSKRTGNNEQFF.

The CDR3 loop reads CASSPQGAVTGELFF. In DNA form, the CDR3 reads TGTGCCAGCAGCCCCCAGGGCGCGGTTACCGGGGAGCTGTTTTTT. V usage is TRBV3-1 and J usage is TRBJ2-2; D perhaps matches TRBD1 (5 bases). Trimming stripped 4 bases from V and 5 bases from J, with 14 bases between. Germline CDR1 and CDR2: LGHDT and YNNKEL (reference sequence). The CDR3 contains 15 residues.

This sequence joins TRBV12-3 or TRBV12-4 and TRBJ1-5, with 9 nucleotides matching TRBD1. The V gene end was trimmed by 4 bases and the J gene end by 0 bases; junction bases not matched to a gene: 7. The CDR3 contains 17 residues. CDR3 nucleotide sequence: TGTGCCAGCAGTTCCCCGGGACAGGGCTATAGCAATCAGCCCCAGCATTTT. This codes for CASSSPGQGYSNQPQHF.

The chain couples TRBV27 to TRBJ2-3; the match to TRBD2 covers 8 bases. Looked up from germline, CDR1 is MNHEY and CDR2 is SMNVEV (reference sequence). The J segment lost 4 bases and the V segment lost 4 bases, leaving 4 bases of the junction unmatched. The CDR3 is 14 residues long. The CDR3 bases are TGTGCCAGCAGTTCACTAGCGGTGCCAGATACGCAGTATTTT. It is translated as CASSSLAVPDTQYF.

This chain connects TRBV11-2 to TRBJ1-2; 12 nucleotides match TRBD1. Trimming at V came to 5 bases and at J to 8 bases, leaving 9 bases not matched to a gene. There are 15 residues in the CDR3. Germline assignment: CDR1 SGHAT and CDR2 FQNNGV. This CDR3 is CASSRRGTGGGGYTF. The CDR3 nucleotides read TGTGCCAGCAGCCGGCGCGGGACAGGGGGCGGGGGCTACACCTTC. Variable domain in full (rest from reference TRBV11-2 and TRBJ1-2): EAGVAQSPRYKIIEKRQSVAFWCNPISGHATLYWYQQILGQGPKLLIQFQNNGVVDDSQLPKDRFSAERLKGVDSTLKIQPAKLEDSAVYLCASSRRGTGGGGYTFGSGTRLTVV.

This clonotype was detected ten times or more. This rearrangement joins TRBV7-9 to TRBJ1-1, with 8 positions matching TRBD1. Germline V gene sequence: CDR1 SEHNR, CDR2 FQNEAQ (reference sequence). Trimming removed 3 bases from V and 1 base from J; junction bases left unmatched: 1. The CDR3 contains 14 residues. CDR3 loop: CASSFTGGNTEAFF. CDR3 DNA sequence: TGTGCCAGCAGCTTCACAGGGGGGAACACTGAAGCTTTCTTT.

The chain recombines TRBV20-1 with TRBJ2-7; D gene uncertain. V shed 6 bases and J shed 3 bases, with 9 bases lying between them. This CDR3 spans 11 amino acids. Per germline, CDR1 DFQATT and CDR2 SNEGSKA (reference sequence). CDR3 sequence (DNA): TGCAGTGCCCAGACCGACTACGAGCAGTACTTC. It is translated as CSAQTDYEQYF.

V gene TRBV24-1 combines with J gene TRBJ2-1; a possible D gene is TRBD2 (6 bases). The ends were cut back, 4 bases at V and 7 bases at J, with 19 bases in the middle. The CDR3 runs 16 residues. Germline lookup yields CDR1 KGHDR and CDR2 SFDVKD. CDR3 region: CATSDPSSGVGNEQFF. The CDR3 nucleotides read TGTGCCACCAGTGACCCTAGTTCGGGGGTCGGGAATGAGCAGTTCTTC.

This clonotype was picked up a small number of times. The CDR3 loop is CASSLEAGGDQPQHF. CDR3 coding DNA: TGTGCCAGCAGTTTAGAGGCTGGGGGCGATCAGCCCCAGCATTTT. V is TRBV12-3 or TRBV12-4 and J is TRBJ1-5; D might be TRBD1 (6 bases). CDR3 length: 15 residues. Between the trimmed V and J ends, which lost 1 base and 5 bases, there was a span of 12 bases.

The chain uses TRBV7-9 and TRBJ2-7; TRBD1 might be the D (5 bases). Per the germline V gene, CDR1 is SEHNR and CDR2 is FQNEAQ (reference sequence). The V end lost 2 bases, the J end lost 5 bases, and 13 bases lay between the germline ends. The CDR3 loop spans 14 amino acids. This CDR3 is CASSLPGWLNEQYF. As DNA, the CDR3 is TGTGCCAGCAGCTTACCAGGGTGGTTGAACGAGCAGTACTTC.

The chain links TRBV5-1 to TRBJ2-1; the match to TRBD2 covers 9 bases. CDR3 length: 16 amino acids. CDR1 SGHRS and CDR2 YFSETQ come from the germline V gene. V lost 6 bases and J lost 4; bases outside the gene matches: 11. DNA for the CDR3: TGCGCCAGCACCCCAACGGCGGGGGGGATGTACAATGAGCAGTTCTTC. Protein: CASTPTAGGMYNEQFF.

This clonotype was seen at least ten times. CDR3 residues: CAISDRLRSSTDTQYF. CDR3 DNA: TGTGCCATCAGTGACCGCCTCCGGTCTAGCACAGATACGCAGTATTTT. The gene calls are TRBV10-3 and TRBJ2-3; D is ambiguous. The germline gives CDR1 ENHRY, CDR2 SYGVKD. The CDR3 consists of 16 residues. The V end lost 3 bases, the J end lost 0 bases, and 13 bases lay between the germline ends.

CDR3 region: CASRRPGGADTQYF. The CDR3 region has the DNA TGTGCCTCTCGAAGGCCAGGGGGGGCGGATACGCAGTATTTT. V and J are TRBV7-9 and TRBJ2-3; either TRBD1 or TRBD2 may fit D (7 bases each). V was shortened by 11 bases and J by 6 bases, with 21 bases between the two germline ends. CDR1 and CDR2 (germline): SEHNR, FQNEAQ (reference sequence). The CDR3 has 14 residues.

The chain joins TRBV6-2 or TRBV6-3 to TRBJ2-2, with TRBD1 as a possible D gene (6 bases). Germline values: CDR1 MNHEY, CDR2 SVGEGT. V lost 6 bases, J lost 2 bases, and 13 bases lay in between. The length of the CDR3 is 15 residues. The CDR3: CASSGAGVNTGELFF. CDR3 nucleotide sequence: TGTGCCAGCAGCGGGGCAGGGGTTAACACCGGGGAGCTGTTTTTT.

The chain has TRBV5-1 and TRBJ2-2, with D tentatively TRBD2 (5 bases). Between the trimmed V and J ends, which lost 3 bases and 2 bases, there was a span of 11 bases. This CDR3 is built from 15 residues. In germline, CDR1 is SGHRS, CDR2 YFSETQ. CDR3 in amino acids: CASSSGLPNTGELFF. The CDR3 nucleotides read TGCGCCAGCAGCTCAGGACTTCCAAACACCGGGGAGCTGTTTTTT.

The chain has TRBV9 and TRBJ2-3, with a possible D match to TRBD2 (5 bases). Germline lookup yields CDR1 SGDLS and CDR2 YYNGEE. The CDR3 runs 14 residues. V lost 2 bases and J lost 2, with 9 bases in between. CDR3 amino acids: CASSVSGNTDTQYF. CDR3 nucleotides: TGTGCCAGCAGCGTTTCGGGGAACACAGATACGCAGTATTTT.

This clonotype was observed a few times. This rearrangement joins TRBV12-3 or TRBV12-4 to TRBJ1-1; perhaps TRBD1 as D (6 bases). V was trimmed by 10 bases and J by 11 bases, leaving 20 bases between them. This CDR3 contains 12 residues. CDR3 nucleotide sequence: TGTGCCACAAATGGAGGGGGGCTTGTGGCTTTCTTT. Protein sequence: CATNGGGLVAFF.

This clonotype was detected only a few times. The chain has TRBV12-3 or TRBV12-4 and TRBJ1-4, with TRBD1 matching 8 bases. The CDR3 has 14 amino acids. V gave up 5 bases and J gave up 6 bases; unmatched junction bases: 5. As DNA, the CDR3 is TGTGCCAGCAGTGGGGCAGGGGGCTATGAAAAACTGTTTTTT. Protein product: CASSGAGGYEKLFF.

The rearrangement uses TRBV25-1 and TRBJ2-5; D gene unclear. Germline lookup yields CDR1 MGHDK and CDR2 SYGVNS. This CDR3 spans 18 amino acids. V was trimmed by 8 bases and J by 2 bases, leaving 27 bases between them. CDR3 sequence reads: CASEGGVPGVHLQETQYF. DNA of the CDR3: TGTGCCAGCGAAGGTGGGGTGCCCGGCGTCCACCTTCAAGAGACCCAGTACTTC.

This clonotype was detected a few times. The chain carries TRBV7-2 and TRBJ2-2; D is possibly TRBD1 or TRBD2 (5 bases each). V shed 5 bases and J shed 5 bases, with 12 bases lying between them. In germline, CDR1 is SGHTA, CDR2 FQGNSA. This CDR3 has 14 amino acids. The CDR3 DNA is TGTGCCAGCAGCCCGCCCGGGGCTACCGGGGAGCTGTTTTTT. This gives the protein CASSPPGATGELFF. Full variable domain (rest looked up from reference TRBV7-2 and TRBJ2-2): GAGVSQSPSNKVTEKGKDVELRCDPISGHTALYWYRQSLGQGLEFLIYFQGNSAPDKSGLPSDRFSAERTGGSVSTLTIQRTQQEDSAVYLCASSPPGATGELFFGEGSRLTVL.

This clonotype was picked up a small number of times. CDR3 nucleotides: TGTGCCAGCAGCTTCCAGGGGGCCTCCCAATTTGGGGAGCAGTTCTTC. Translated: CASSFQGASQFGEQFF. The chain is built from TRBV5-6 and TRBJ2-1; TRBD1 matches 8 bases. The CDR3 runs to 16 residues. J was trimmed by 10 bases and V by 2 bases; bases with no gene match: 14. Germline V lookup: CDR1 SGHDT, CDR2 YYEEEE. The whole variable domain, remainder taken from reference TRBV5-6 and TRBJ2-1, is DAGVTQSPTHLIKTRGQQVTLRCSPKSGHDTVSWYQQALGQGPQFIFQYYEEEERQRGNFPDRFSGHQFPNYSSELNVNALLLGDSALYLCASSFQGASQFGEQFFGPGTRLTVL.

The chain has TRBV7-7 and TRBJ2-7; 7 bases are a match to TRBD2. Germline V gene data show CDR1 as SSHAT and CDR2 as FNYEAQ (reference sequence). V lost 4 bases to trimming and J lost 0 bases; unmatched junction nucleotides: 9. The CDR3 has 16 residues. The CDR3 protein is CASSSPLGGSSYEQYF. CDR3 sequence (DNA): TGTGCCAGCAGCTCCCCCTTAGGCGGGAGCTCCTACGAGCAGTACTTC.

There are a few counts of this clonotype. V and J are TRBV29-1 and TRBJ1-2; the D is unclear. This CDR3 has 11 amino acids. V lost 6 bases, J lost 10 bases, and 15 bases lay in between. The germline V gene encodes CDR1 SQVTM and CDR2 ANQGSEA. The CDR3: CSVGRQQSYTF. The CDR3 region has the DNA TGCAGCGTGGGGAGGCAGCAGTCCTACACCTTC.

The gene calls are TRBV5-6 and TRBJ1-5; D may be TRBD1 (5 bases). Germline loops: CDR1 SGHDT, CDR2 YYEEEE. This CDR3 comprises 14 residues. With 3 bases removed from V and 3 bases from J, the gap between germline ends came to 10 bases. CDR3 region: CASSSGHHNQPQHF. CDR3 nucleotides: TGTGCCAGCAGCTCAGGACACCACAATCAGCCCCAGCATTTT. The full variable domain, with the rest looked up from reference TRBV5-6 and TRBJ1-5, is DAGVTQSPTHLIKTRGQQVTLRCSPKSGHDTVSWYQQALGQGPQFIFQYYEEEERQRGNFPDRFSGHQFPNYSSELNVNALLLGDSALYLCASSSGHHNQPQHFGDGTRLSIL.

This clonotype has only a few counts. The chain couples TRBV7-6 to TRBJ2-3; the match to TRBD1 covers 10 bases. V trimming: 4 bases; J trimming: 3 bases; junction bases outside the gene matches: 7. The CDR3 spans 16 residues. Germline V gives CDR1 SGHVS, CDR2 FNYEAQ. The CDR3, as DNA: TGTGCCAGCAGCTCCCCGACAGGGGGCTTGACAGATACGCAGTATTTT. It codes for CASSSPTGGLTDTQYF.